This paragraph reports one T cell receptor (beta chain). The entry originates in a study of blood T cell repertoires in COVID-19. Study background: Sample material is recorded as cDNA or gDNA derived from T cells, B-cell-depleted T cells, or PBMCs.

TCRdb's table, derived via immunoSEQ multiplex PCR, lists solely in-frame clones and lacks some. The sample includes about 130,000 clones, approximately 86% of them seen just once. Material: peripheral blood. This receptor was taken from a woman between 50 and 59 years old who had recovered from COVID-19.

The CDR3 region is CASYRGRDTEAFF. CDR3 nucleotides: TGTGCCAGCTACAGGGGAAGGGACACTGAAGCTTTCTTT. The chain joins TRBV2 to TRBJ1-1, with 7 bases that match TRBD1. V lost 8 bases and J lost 3; bases outside the gene matches: 6. This CDR3 contains 13 residues. CDR1 and CDR2 from the germline V gene are SNHLY and FYNNEI.